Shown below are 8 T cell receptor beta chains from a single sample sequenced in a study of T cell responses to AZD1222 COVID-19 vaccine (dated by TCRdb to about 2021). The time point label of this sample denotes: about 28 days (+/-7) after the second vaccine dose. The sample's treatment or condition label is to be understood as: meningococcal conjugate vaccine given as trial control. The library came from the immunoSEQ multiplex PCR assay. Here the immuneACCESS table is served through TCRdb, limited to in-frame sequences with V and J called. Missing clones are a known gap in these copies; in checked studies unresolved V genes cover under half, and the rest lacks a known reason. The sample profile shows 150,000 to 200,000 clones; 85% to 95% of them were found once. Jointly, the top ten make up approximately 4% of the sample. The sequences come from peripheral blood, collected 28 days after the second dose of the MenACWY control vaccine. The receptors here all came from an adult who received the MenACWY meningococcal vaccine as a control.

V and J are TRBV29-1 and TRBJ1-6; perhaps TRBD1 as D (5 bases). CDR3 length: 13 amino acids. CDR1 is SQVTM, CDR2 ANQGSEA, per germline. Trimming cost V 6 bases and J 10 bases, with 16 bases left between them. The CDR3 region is CSVRLGVDSPLHF. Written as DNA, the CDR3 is TGCAGCGTCCGCTTGGGGGTAGACTCACCCCTCCACTTT.

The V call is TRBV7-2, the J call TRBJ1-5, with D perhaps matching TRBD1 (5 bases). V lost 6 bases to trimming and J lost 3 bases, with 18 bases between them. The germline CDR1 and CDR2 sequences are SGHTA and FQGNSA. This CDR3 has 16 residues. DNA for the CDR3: TGTGCCAGCAGTCGGACATCTGCTAACCCCAATCAGCCCCAGCATTTT. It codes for CASSRTSANPNQPQHF.

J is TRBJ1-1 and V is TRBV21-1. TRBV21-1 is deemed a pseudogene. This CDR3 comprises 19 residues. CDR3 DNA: TGTGCCAGCAGCGTCTACACCGGTCGACCTTATGAGCGGAGCACTGAAGCTTTCTTT. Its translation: CASSVYTGRPYERSTEAFF.

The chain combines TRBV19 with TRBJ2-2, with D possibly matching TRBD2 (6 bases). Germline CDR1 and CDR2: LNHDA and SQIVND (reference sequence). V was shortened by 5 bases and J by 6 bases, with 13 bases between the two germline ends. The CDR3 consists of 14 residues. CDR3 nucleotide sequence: TGTGCCAGTAGTCCAGGGACTTTGTCCGGGGAGCTGTTTTTT. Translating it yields CASSPGTLSGELFF.

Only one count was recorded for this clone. The CDR3 DNA sequence: TGTGCCAGTCACGCAACCGGGACAGGGATCTACGAGCAGTACTTC. Its translation: CASHATGTGIYEQYF. The genes are TRBV6-5 and TRBJ2-7; 9 bases are shared with TRBD1. From germline, CDR1 is MNHEY and CDR2 SVGAGI. V lost 9 bases, J lost 3 bases, and 12 bases stayed unmatched. The CDR3 covers 15 residues.

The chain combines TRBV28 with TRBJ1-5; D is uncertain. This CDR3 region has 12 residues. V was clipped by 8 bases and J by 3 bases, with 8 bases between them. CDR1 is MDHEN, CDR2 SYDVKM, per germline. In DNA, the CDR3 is TGTGCCAGCTACGAGGACAATCAGCCCCAGCATTTT. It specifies CASYEDNQPQHF.

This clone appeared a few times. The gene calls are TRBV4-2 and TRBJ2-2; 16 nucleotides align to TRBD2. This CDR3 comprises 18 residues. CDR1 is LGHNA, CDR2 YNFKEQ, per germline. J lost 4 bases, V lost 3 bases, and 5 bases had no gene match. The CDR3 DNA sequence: TGTGCCAGCAGCCAGGGCGGGACTAGCGGGAGGGGCACCGGGGAGCTGTTTTTT. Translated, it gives CASSQGGTSGRGTGELFF.

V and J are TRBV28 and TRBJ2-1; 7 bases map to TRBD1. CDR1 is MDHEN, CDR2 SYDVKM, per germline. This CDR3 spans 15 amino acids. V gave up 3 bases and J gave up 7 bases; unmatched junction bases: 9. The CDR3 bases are TGTGCCAGCAGTTTGGAAAGGGGGCACGGAAATGAGCAGTTCTTC. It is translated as CASSLERGHGNEQFF.